The next 20 T cell receptor beta chains were all read from a single sample in a study of blood T cell repertoires in COVID-19. The repertoire was sequenced with immunoSEQ multiplex PCR; TCRdb's copy has only in-frame clones and lacks some. The sample consists of hundreds of thousands of clones, 89% of them appearing once. The sample taken for sequencing was PBMCs or T cells enriched from blood (not recorded which). Receptors originate from a woman in her fifties or sixties who had been exposed to COVID-19.

The chain recombines TRBV7-9 with TRBJ2-2; D uncertain. Trimming took 0 bases from V and 6 from J, leaving 8 bases between them. The V gene's germline CDR1 is SEHNR and CDR2 FQNEAQ (reference sequence). This CDR3 comprises 14 residues. The CDR3, as DNA: TGTGCCAGCAGCTTAGCGAACCGCGCCGGGGAGCTGTTTTTT. This sequence encodes CASSLANRAGELFF.

The V call is TRBV7-9, the J call TRBJ1-5; perhaps TRBD1 as D (5 bases). The germline gives CDR1 SEHNR, CDR2 FQNEAQ (reference sequence). Trimming shortened V by 5 bases and J by 5 bases, and 28 bases separated the two germline ends. The CDR3 runs 19 residues. The CDR3 region has the DNA TGTGCCAGCAGCCACCCTCCCGGTTACGGCACCGGGGGAGATCAGCCCCAGCATTTT. The encoded protein is CASSHPPGYGTGGDQPQHF.

The chain is built from TRBV19 and TRBJ1-2, with 7 positions matching TRBD1. The V and J ends lost 5 bases and 0 bases, in that order; junction bases with no gene match: 6. The length of the CDR3 is 15 residues. Germline assignment: CDR1 LNHDA and CDR2 SQIVND (reference sequence). DNA of the CDR3: TGTGCCAGTAGTCGCCCTCAGGGGGCTAACTATGGCTACACCTTC. Translating gives CASSRPQGANYGYTF.

The rearrangement joins TRBV15 to TRBJ1-5; no reliable D call. Germline V gene sequence: CDR1 LNHNV, CDR2 YYDKDF (reference sequence). The CDR3 runs to 13 residues. V dropped 3 bases and J dropped 4 bases, with 7 bases sitting between them. The DNA of the CDR3 is TGTGCCACCAGCAGCGAAACTAATCAGCCCCAGCATTTT. Its protein is CATSSETNQPQHF.

The chain couples TRBV7-2 to TRBJ2-3, with 7 bases aligning to TRBD2. V was clipped by 6 bases and J by 9 bases; unmatched bases: 12. This CDR3 is 14 amino acids long. CDR1 is SGHTA, CDR2 FQGNSA, per germline. CDR3 sequence (DNA): TGTGCCAGCAGTCAACCGCCGGGACTACACACGCAGTATTTT. Amino acids: CASSQPPGLHTQYF. Supplemented by reference TRBV7-2 and TRBJ2-3, the full variable domain reads GAGVSQSPSNKVTEKGKDVELRCDPISGHTALYWYRQSLGQGLEFLIYFQGNSAPDKSGLPSDRFSAERTGGSVSTLTIQRTQQEDSAVYLCASSQPPGLHTQYFGPGTRLTVL.

The chain has TRBV4-2 and TRBJ2-1; 9 bases agree with TRBD2. The CDR3 spans 18 residues. CDR1 and CDR2 (germline): LGHNA, YNFKEQ. Trimming took 0 bases from V and 4 from J; bases not matched to a gene: 10. This CDR3 reads CASSQDPAGGPQYNEQFF. The CDR3 DNA reads as TGTGCCAGCAGCCAAGATCCGGCGGGGGGGCCCCAGTACAATGAGCAGTTCTTC.

This clone appeared once. The chain links TRBV19 to TRBJ1-5, with 7 positions matching TRBD1. Germline V lookup: CDR1 LNHDA, CDR2 SQIVND (reference sequence). Trimming removed 0 bases from V and 9 bases from J; junction bases left unmatched: 8. The CDR3 contains 15 residues. For the CDR3, the DNA is TGTGCCAGTAGTATAGAATTGTCAGGGGGGCGGCCCCAGCATTTT. Translating it yields CASSIELSGGRPQHF.

This clone was seen just once. The gene calls are TRBV25-1 and TRBJ2-7; the D is unclear. Trimming stripped 6 bases from V and 2 bases from J, with 17 bases between. Germline CDR1 MGHDK, CDR2 SYGVNS. The CDR3 spans 15 residues. CDR3 nucleotide sequence: TGTGCCAGCAGCTCCTCTAGTCACAATCCCTACGAGCAGTACTTC. Residues: CASSSSSHNPYEQYF.

This rearrangement joins TRBV5-8 to TRBJ2-2; a weak D match, TRBD2 (7 bases). There are 17 residues in the CDR3. Germline V gene lookup returns CDR1 SGHTS and CDR2 YDEGEE. Trimming stripped 0 bases from V and 4 bases from J, with 16 bases between. As DNA, the CDR3 is TGTGCCAGCAGCTTGGAACCGGCGGGGGCGGGCACCGGGGAGCTGTTTTTT. Translation: CASSLEPAGAGTGELFF.

This chain connects TRBV11-2 to TRBJ1-1; possible D gene TRBD1, 5 bases. The CDR3 totals 13 residues. CDR1 is SGHAT and CDR2 is FQNNGV in the germline V gene. Deletions cut 5 bases from V and 3 bases from J, with 10 bases between. The CDR3 DNA reads as TGTGCCAGCAGCGACAGCTTTGACACTGAAGCTTTCTTT. It encodes CASSDSFDTEAFF. Variable domain in full (rest from reference TRBV11-2 and TRBJ1-1): EAGVAQSPRYKIIEKRQSVAFWCNPISGHATLYWYQQILGQGPKLLIQFQNNGVVDDSQLPKDRFSAERLKGVDSTLKIQPAKLEDSAVYLCASSDSFDTEAFFGQGTRLTVV.

This chain joins TRBV7-2 and TRBJ2-1; weak D call: TRBD2 (5 bases). This CDR3 has 13 amino acids. The germline V gene has CDR1 SGHTA and CDR2 FQGNSA. The V end was cut by 1 base, the J end by 9 bases, with 10 bases between. The chain's CDR3 is CASSLVPAGEQFF. CDR3 nucleotide sequence: TGTGCCAGCAGCTTAGTTCCGGCGGGTGAGCAGTTCTTC.

The chain combines TRBV30 with TRBJ2-3; D gene unclear. The V end was cut by 0 bases, the J end by 3 bases, with 16 bases between. Germline V gene lookup returns CDR1 GTSNPN and CDR2 SVGIG (reference sequence). The CDR3 has 16 residues. CDR3 nucleotides: TGTGCCTGGAGTGTATCCGGCAGTAGCTGGACAGATACGCAGTATTTT. As protein: CAWSVSGSSWTDTQYF. Full variable domain (outside the CDR3, taken from reference TRBV30 and TRBJ2-3): SQTIHQWPATLVQPVGSPLSLECTVEGTSNPNLYWYRQAAGRGLQLLFYSVGIGQISSEVPQNLSASRPQDRQFILSSKKLLLSDSGFYLCAWSVSGSSWTDTQYFGPGTRLTVL.

The chain combines TRBV3-1 (or the pseudogene TRBV3-2) with TRBJ2-2; a possible D gene is TRBD1 (5 bases). The CDR3 runs 16 residues. V lost 0 bases, J lost 4 bases, and 12 bases lay in between. The germline V gene has CDR1 LGHDT and CDR2 YNNKEL (reference sequence). CDR3 sequence: CASSQEPRVTTGELFF. The CDR3 nucleotides are TGTGCCAGCAGCCAAGAGCCCAGGGTCACCACCGGGGAGCTGTTTTTT.

The rearrangement uses TRBV29-1 and TRBJ2-5; weak D call: TRBD2 (5 bases). CDR1 and CDR2 from the germline V gene are SQVTM and ANQGSEA. V gave up 1 base and J gave up 2 bases, with 11 bases separating them. The CDR3 spans 14 residues. The CDR3 spells CSVEARGQQETQYF. CDR3 bases: TGCAGCGTTGAAGCCCGAGGGCAGCAAGAGACCCAGTACTTC.

The chain couples TRBV11-2 to TRBJ2-3; perhaps TRBD2 as D (7 bases). CDR1 is SGHAT and CDR2 is FQNNGV in the germline V gene. V was pared by 5 bases and J by 1 base, with 10 bases between. There are 14 residues in the CDR3. CDR3 DNA sequence: TGTGCCAGCAGCCCGGGGGGCCGCACAGATACGCAGTATTTT. Its translation: CASSPGGRTDTQYF.

The chain is built from TRBV2 and TRBJ1-1; TRBD1 matches at 7 bases. Per germline, CDR1 SNHLY and CDR2 FYNNEI. The V gene end was trimmed by 6 bases and the J gene end by 8 bases; junction bases not matched to a gene: 6. This CDR3 spans 12 amino acids. CDR3: CASSGTVTEAFF. In DNA, the CDR3 is TGTGCCAGCAGCGGGACAGTTACCGAAGCTTTCTTT.

This clone occurred a few times. This chain links TRBV7-6 with TRBJ2-1; 10 bases agree with TRBD2. The V segment lost 4 bases and the J segment 9 bases; nucleotides outside the gene matches: 9. The CDR3 contains 15 residues. The germline V gene has CDR1 SGHVS and CDR2 FNYEAQ. The DNA for the CDR3 is TGTGCCAGCAGCTCCTTGAGCGGGGGGGCAAGTGAGCAGTTCTTC. This codes for CASSSLSGGASEQFF.

The chain is built from TRBV11-2 and TRBJ1-2; TRBD1 matches 10 bases. V lost 4 bases, J lost 8 bases, and 13 bases stayed unmatched. The V gene's germline CDR1 is SGHAT and CDR2 FQNNGV. This CDR3 comprises 16 residues. The CDR3 DNA reads TGTGCCAGCAGCTCGGTACCCGATGGGACAGGGGACGGCTACACCTTC. Translating gives CASSSVPDGTGDGYTF.

The genes are TRBV5-1 and TRBJ2-7; TRBD2 matches 10 bases. This CDR3 is 17 amino acids long. CDR1 and CDR2 from the germline V gene are SGHRS and YFSETQ. J gave up 3 bases and V 0 bases, and 9 bases lay outside the gene matches. In nucleotides, the CDR3 is TGCGCCAGCAGCTTGGCCTTGAGCGGGGGGGCGGACTACGAGCAGTACTTC. Translation: CASSLALSGGADYEQYF.

CDR3 protein: CASRAGANTGELFF. CDR3 nucleotide sequence: TGTGCCAGCAGGGCAGGGGCAAACACCGGGGAGCTGTTTTTT. J is TRBJ2-2 and V is TRBV3-1 (or the pseudogene TRBV3-2); a possible D gene is TRBD1 (6 bases). Looked up from germline, CDR1 is LGHDT and CDR2 is YNNKEL (reference sequence). V gave up 6 bases and J gave up 2 bases, with 10 bases separating them. The CDR3 totals 14 residues.